This TCR beta chain was sequenced for a study of blood T cell repertoires in COVID-19. About the research overall: Samples came from the United States, Italy and Spain, spanning acute and convalescent COVID-19. Sample material is recorded as cDNA or gDNA derived from T cells, B-cell-depleted T cells, or PBMCs.

Original processing notes: The assay estimated nucleated cells by amplifying reference gene primers. Clones were sequenced by immunoSEQ multiplex PCR, and TCRdb holds only the in-frame ones, with some missing. V, J and clone size are taken as reported in that table, and D and trimming were inferred from the DNA itself. The table lists 140,000 to 150,000 clones, approximately 92% of them singletons. This clone was seen more than once but under ten times. The CDR3 runs to 15 residues. V was pared by 1 base and J by 7 bases, with 10 bases of the junction left unmatched. Germline values: CDR1 SGHNT, CDR2 YYREEE (reference sequence).

The receptor's source is a woman aged 60 to 75 with active COVID-19. The material sequenced was peripheral blood. The chain recombines TRBV5-4 with TRBJ2-7, with TRBD2 matching over 8 bases. CDR3 nucleotides: TGTGCCAGCAGCTTGAGTACGGGAGGGTTGGGAGAGCAGTACTTC. Amino acids: CASSLSTGGLGEQYF. Based on the CDR3 plus reference TRBV5-4 and TRBJ2-7, the full variable domain is ETGVTQSPTHLIKTRGQQVTLRCSSQSGHNTVSWYQQALGQGPQFIFQYYREEENGRGNFPPRFSGLQFPNYSSELNVNALELDDSALYLCASSLSTGGLGEQYFGPGTRLTVT.